The T cell receptor beta chain under discussion was sequenced for a study of blood T cell repertoires in COVID-19. Germline V gene lookup returns CDR1 SGHRS and CDR2 YFSETQ. V was cut by 0 bases and J by 2 bases, with 11 bases left in between. The CDR3 is 15 amino acids. TCRdb's copy holds only in-frame clones and misses some; the assay was immunoSEQ multiplex PCR. The sample holds more than 150,000 clones, around 79% seen once. This TCR was sampled from a woman in her 70s with acute or convalescent COVID-19. Source material: peripheral blood. The chain couples TRBV5-1 to TRBJ1-2; D may be TRBD1 (6 bases). The CDR3 region is CASSLATGSNYGYTF. CDR3 nucleotide sequence: TGCGCCAGCAGCTTGGCCACAGGGTCCAACTATGGCTACACCTTC.